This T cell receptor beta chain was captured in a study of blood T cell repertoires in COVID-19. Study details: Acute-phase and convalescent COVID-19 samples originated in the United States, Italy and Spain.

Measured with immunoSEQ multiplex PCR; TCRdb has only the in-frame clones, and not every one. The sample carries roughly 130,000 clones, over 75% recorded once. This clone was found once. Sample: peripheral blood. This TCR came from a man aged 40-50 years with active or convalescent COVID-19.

Here the CDR3 reads CASSYRQAATNEKLFF. CDR3 DNA sequence: TGTGCCAGCAGTTACCGACAGGCCGCAACTAATGAAAAACTGTTTTTT. The rearrangement links TRBV2 to TRBJ1-4, with D possibly being TRBD1 (6 bases). Germline CDR1 is SNHLY and CDR2 is FYNNEI. V lost 5 bases, J lost 0 bases, and 13 bases lay in between. The CDR3 extends over 16 amino acids. Filled out from reference TRBV2 and TRBJ1-4, the complete variable domain reads EPEVTQTPSHQVTQMGQEVILRCVPISNHLYFYWYRQILGQKVEFLVSFYNNEISEKSEIFDDQFSVERPDGSNFTLKIRSTKLEDSAMYFCASSYRQAATNEKLFFGSGTQLSVL.